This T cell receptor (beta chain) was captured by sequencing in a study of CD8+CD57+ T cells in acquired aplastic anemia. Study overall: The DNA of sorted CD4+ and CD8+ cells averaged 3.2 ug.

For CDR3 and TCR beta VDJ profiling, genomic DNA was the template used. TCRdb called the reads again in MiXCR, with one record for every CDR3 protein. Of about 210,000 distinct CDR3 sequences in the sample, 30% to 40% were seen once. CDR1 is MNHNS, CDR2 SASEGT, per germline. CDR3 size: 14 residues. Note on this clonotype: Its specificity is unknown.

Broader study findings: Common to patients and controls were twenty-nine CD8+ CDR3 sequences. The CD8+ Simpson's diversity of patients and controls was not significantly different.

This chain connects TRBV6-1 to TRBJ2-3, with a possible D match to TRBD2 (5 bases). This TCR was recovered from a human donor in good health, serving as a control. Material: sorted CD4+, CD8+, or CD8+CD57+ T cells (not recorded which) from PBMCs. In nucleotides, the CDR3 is TGTGCTAGAGATCAAATGAGGGCGTCGGATACGCAGTATTTT. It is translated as CARDQMRASDTQYF.